These T cell receptor beta chains were read from a single sample in a study of post-analysis software for immune sequencing data. In TCRdb, the PCR reads were re-called with MiXCR into one record per CDR3 protein. The repertoire holds 380,000 or so distinct CDR3 sequences, with roughly 36% as singletons. Sequenced material: blood. These receptor sequences come from a girl aged 10 to 17 with multiple sclerosis. CDR3s include the opening cysteine and the closing phenylalanine or tryptophan. The order of the fields is J gene, clone size, D gene, V gene, CDR3 DNA, CDR3 protein. D genes are given only for firm matches. Where a row states a size, it is once, few, many or the class of an expanded clone; other rows omit it.

TRBJ2-1,-,TRBD2,TRBV2,TGTGCCAGCAAAGGGACTAGCGGGGGGAACAATGAGCAGTTCTTC,CASKGTSGGNNEQFF
TRBJ2-7,few,-,TRBV7-9,TGTGCCAGCAGCTTAGCGCCGGCGGGACCCTCCTACGAGCAGTACTTC,CASSLAPAGPSYEQYF
TRBJ1-1,-,-,TRBV20-1,TGCAGTGCTAGAGAAACGGGGCGGGAGAACACTGAAGCTTTCTTT,CSARETGRENTEAFF
TRBJ2-5,-,TRBD1,TRBV6-5,TGTGCCAGCAGTCAGAACAGGGGGAACCAAGAGACCCAGTACTTC,CASSQNRGNQETQYF
TRBJ1-2,few,TRBD1,TRBV7-2,TGTGCCAGCACCTCAACTACAGGGGGACGGGATGGCTACACCTTC,CASTSTTGGRDGYTF
TRBJ1-2,few,TRBD1,TRBV4-1,TGCGCCAGCAGCCAATGGTCAGGGGGCGCTTGGGAGTATGGCTACACCTTC,CASSQWSGGAWEYGYTF
TRBJ2-7,few,-,TRBV4-2,TGTGCCAGCAGCTCAAGCGGGTCTGGGGACGAGCAGTACTTC,CASSSSGSGDEQYF
TRBJ2-7,-,-,TRBV10-3,TGTGCCATCAGTGAGGGCCTCCCCGAGCAGTACTTC,CAISEGLPEQYF
TRBJ1-5,-,TRBD1,TRBV27,TGTGCCAGCAGTTTAAGGGGGGACAGGGGGCGCAGTCAGCCCCAGCATTTT,CASSLRGDRGRSQPQHF
TRBJ2-5,few,TRBD2,TRBV18,TGTGCCAGCTCACCAAAAAACCTGGGAGGGGAGACCCAGTACTTC,CASSPKNLGGETQYF